A single sample is the source of the 13 T cell receptor beta chains below, sequenced in a study of human thymus T cells. Repertoires were generated with immunoSEQ multiplex PCR, while TCRdb's copy carries only in-frame clones and drops some. The sample lists tens of thousands of clones, about 93% occurring once. Sequenced input: blood. These receptors originate from a boy in the first two years of life with a congenital heart defect but otherwise immunologically healthy.

The rearrangement links TRBV5-1 to TRBJ1-4, with a weak D call TRBD1 (5 bases). The CDR3 extends over 14 amino acids. Trimming removed 6 bases from V and 4 bases from J, with 13 bases in between. CDR1 and CDR2 (germline): SGHRS, YFSETQ. This chain's CDR3 is CASTWGLHNEKLFF. Here the CDR3 DNA reads TGCGCCAGCACCTGGGGACTCCATAATGAAAAACTGTTTTTT.

The chain couples TRBV7-2 to TRBJ2-3; 13 positions match TRBD2. The CDR3 runs to 15 residues. The germline gives CDR1 SGHTA, CDR2 FQGNSA. The trim removed 6 bases at V and 0 bases at J, leaving 0 bases unmatched. CDR3 coding DNA: TGTGCCAGCAGACTAGCGGGGGGGAGCACAGATACGCAGTATTTT. It is translated as CASRLAGGSTDTQYF.

The gene calls are TRBV7-2 and TRBJ2-5, with D possibly being TRBD2 (6 bases). The CDR3 runs 14 residues. The germline V gene has CDR1 SGHTA and CDR2 FQGNSA. Trimming shortened V by 5 bases and J by 5 bases, and 15 bases separated the two germline ends. CDR3 amino acids: CASSPQTRRETQYF. CDR3 DNA sequence: TGTGCCAGCAGCCCCCAGACTAGAAGGGAGACCCAGTACTTC.

This clone was detected once. V gene TRBV14 combines with J gene TRBJ1-2; D gene unclear. V lost 1 base and J lost 4, with 16 bases in between. The CDR3 totals 16 residues. Germline V gene lookup returns CDR1 SGHDN and CDR2 FVKESK. The CDR3 sequence: CASSQGGSVGIYGYTF. In DNA, the CDR3 is TGTGCCAGCAGCCAAGGAGGATCGGTAGGGATCTATGGCTACACCTTC.

V is TRBV5-1 and J is TRBJ1-2, with 9 nucleotides matching TRBD1. Germline trimming cut 4 bases from V and 2 bases from J; bases unmatched to any gene: 9. The germline V gene has CDR1 SGHRS and CDR2 YFSETQ. The CDR3 length is 16 residues. The chain's CDR3 is CASSPSPGTGNYGYTF. DNA of the CDR3: TGCGCCAGCAGCCCAAGTCCCGGGACAGGGAACTATGGCTACACCTTC.

The chain employs TRBV29-1 and TRBJ1-2; 7 bases are a match to TRBD1. Germline V lookup: CDR1 SQVTM, CDR2 ANQGSEA. The V segment lost 7 bases and the J segment 2 bases; nucleotides outside the gene matches: 4. This CDR3 spans 12 amino acids. The CDR3 is CSGLGQNYGYTF. The CDR3 region has the DNA TGCAGCGGCCTGGGACAGAACTATGGCTACACCTTC.

J is TRBJ1-4 and V is TRBV19; D is uncertain. The CDR3 covers 16 residues. V was pared by 2 bases and J by 3 bases, with 13 bases between. Germline values: CDR1 LNHDA, CDR2 SQIVND (reference sequence). The CDR3 region has the DNA TGTGCCAGTAGTATACTGTTCCCAGGCCCTAATGAAAAACTGTTTTTT. Residues: CASSILFPGPNEKLFF.

This clone was observed a single time. The rearrangement uses TRBV11-2 and TRBJ1-1; D ambiguous. Trimming left V 2 bases short and J 2 bases short, with 6 bases between. Germline V gene lookup returns CDR1 SGHAT and CDR2 FQNNGV. The CDR3 length is 13 residues. In DNA, the CDR3 is TGTGCCAGCAGCTTACAAGGAAACACTGAAGCTTTCTTT. Its protein is CASSLQGNTEAFF.

The V gene is TRBV5-6, the J gene TRBJ1-3; no firm D call. V was cut by 0 bases and J by 0 bases, with 4 bases left in between. The CDR3 runs to 14 residues. Per germline, CDR1 SGHDT and CDR2 YYEEEE. The chain's CDR3 is CASSLGTSGNTIYF. In nucleotides, the CDR3 is TGTGCCAGCAGCTTGGGGACCTCTGGAAACACCATATATTTT.

The chain couples TRBV2 to TRBJ2-2, with D tentatively TRBD1 (6 bases). V dropped 7 bases and J dropped 0 bases, with 12 bases sitting between them. This CDR3 contains 15 residues. CDR1 is SNHLY, CDR2 FYNNEI, per germline. The CDR3 reads CASTLDRANTGELFF. CDR3 nucleotides: TGTGCCAGCACCTTGGACAGAGCGAACACCGGGGAGCTGTTTTTT.

This CDR3 is CASSLGHSYEQYF. The CDR3 region has the DNA TGTGCCAGCAGCTTGGGACACTCCTACGAGCAGTACTTC. The rearrangement joins TRBV5-6 to TRBJ2-7; D remains unclear. This CDR3 contains 13 residues. Germline loops: CDR1 SGHDT, CDR2 YYEEEE. The V and J ends lost 0 bases and 0 bases respectively, with 4 bases between them.

V gene TRBV7-2 combines with J gene TRBJ1-2; no reliable D call. Looked up from germline, CDR1 is SGHTA and CDR2 is FQGNSA. The germline V and J ends were trimmed by 1 base and 8 bases, with 11 bases remaining between them. This CDR3 comprises 13 residues. CDR3 DNA: TGTGCCAGCAGCTTAGTGACCACTGGGGGCTACACCTTC. It translates to CASSLVTTGGYTF.

In regard to this clone: A junction boundary mismatches the germline segment, possibly from a read error. The chain uses TRBV7-2 and TRBJ2-3; TRBD2 aligns across 16 bases. The CDR3 sequence is 13 residues long. Germline V lookup: CDR1 SGHTA, CDR2 FQGNSA. The CDR3 reads CASSLASGLAGGF. As DNA, the CDR3 is TGTGCCAGCAGCTTAGCCTCGGGACTAGCGGGGGGGTTT.